The TCR beta chain under discussion was sequenced for a study of blood T cell repertoires in COVID-19. About the research overall: Sites in the United States, Italy and Spain provided acute and convalescent COVID-19 samples. Nucleic acid was either cDNA or gDNA, and it came from T cells, B-cell-depleted T cells, or PBMCs.

Original analysis: The authors estimated nucleated cell counts from reference gene primer amplification. Measured with immunoSEQ multiplex PCR; TCRdb has only the in-frame clones, and not every one. V and J calls and clone size are those listed in that table; D and trimming were worked out from the DNA. The sample carries about 170,000 clones, roughly 84% recorded once. V lost 3 bases, J lost 5 bases, and 8 bases stayed unmatched. The CDR3 is 17 residues long. CDR1 is KGHSH and CDR2 is LQKENI in the germline V gene. The material sequenced was peripheral blood. The TCR was taken from a woman aged 60-75 years with acute or convalescent COVID-19. This sequence joins TRBV18 and TRBJ2-7, with 15 bases lining up with TRBD2. The CDR3 DNA is TGTGCCAGCTCACCGCTCGGACTAGCGGGGGGGGCCGACGAGCAGTACTTC. It codes for CASSPLGLAGGADEQYF.